The clone carrying this T cell receptor (beta chain) was counted at least ten times. Hyperthyroidism patients were newly diagnosed, under 2 months' duration, aged 18 to 65. Trimming took 6 bases from V and 5 from J, leaving 13 bases between them. Per germline, CDR1 SGHVS and CDR2 FQNEAQ. The CDR3 is 13 residues long. These data belong to a study of Graves' ophthalmopathy and Graves' hyperthyroidism. The sequenced template was RNA, covering the TCR beta CDR3 region. The workflow started with a first-round RT-PCR run with HTBI primers and then moved on to a second-round multiplex PCR. Via MiXCR, TCRdb re-called the multiplex PCR reads, giving one row per CDR3 protein. The data contain over a million distinct CDR3 sequences, 36% of them singletons.

The receptor was derived from an adult man with Graves' hyperthyroidism. This rearrangement joins TRBV7-8 to TRBJ2-5; no definite D call. Material for sequencing was peripheral blood or thyroid tissue (not recorded which). This CDR3 reads CASSRDPRETQYF. The CDR3 nucleotides are TGTGCCAGCAGTAGGGATCCACGGGAGACCCAGTACTTC.